The source of this T cell receptor beta chain is a study of T cells in Graves' hyperthyroidism and ophthalmopathy. Overall study results and limits: The model anticipated ophthalmopathy a median 6.5 months pre-onset. Most expanded thyroid clonotypes above 0.001 recurred in blood.

The CDR3 runs 10 residues. Deletions cut 3 bases from V and 12 bases from J, with 3 bases between. Germline V gene data show CDR1 as SEHNR and CDR2 as FQNEAQ (reference sequence). In regard to this clonotype: Antigen: not known.

The source material, RNA transcripts, was used to amplify TCR beta CDR3 regions. With the HTBI primer set, the TCR CDR3 went through a first round of RT-PCR. TCRdb independently ran MiXCR on the multiplex PCR reads; one entry per CDR3 protein. Of about 200,000 distinct CDR3 sequences listed, about a sixth are singletons. Newly diagnosed hyperthyroidism, duration under 2 months, in patients aged 18 to 65. Fresh 10 ml peripheral blood yielded PBMCs. The specimen sequenced was blood. The clonotype originates from a woman aged 50 to 65 with Graves' hyperthyroidism. The V and J genes are TRBV7-9 and TRBJ1-6; no clear D gene. The CDR3: CASSLGPLHF. The CDR3 nucleotides read TGTGCCAGCAGCTTGGGACCCCTCCACTTT.